This T cell receptor (beta chain) was identified in a study of CD8+ T cells in alopecia areata. Study background: Administration of oral tofacitinib to treated patients was at 5 to 10 mg twice daily.

The investigators collected lesional scalp punch biopsies and peripheral blood from alopecia areata patients. CD4+ and CD8+ T cells were sorted from PBMCs. Broader study findings: Sequencing of scalp samples also captures resident alphabeta T cells of normal skin.

This clone has more than one count but fewer than ten. Its target is unknown. With 7 bases clipped from V and 6 bases from J, the junction kept 11 bases outside the gene matches. The germline V gene has CDR1 KGHSH and CDR2 LQKENI. This CDR3 has 14 residues. The authors extracted RNA and reverse transcribed it into cDNA as the sequencing template. The protocol was immunoSEQ multiplex PCR, while the TCRdb copy is restricted to in-frame clones and leaves out a portion. The sample lists about 97,000 clones, roughly two fifths occurring once. The receptor comes from a human donor with alopecia areata. The chain links TRBV18 to TRBJ2-7, with 8 bases aligning to TRBD1. Sequences were obtained from CD4+ T cells sorted from blood. CDR3 nucleotide sequence: TGTGCCAGCTGTTCCTGGACAGGGTTTCTCGAGCAGTACTTC. Amino acid sequence: CASCSWTGFLEQYF.